The source of this T cell receptor (beta chain) is a study of T cell responses to AZD1222 COVID-19 vaccine. Analyses pooled second doses at about 4 or about 12 weeks. The method was immunoSEQ multiplex PCR; TCRdb's version includes in-frame clones alone and lacks a portion of them. The table records under 170,000 clones, about 92% of them present only once. The starting material was peripheral blood, obtained 28 days after the second AZD1222 dose. The clonotype was recovered from an adult who received the AZD1222 COVID-19 vaccine.

CDR3 in amino acids: CAISRGLIGEQYF. For the CDR3, the DNA is TGTGCCATCAGCCGGGGCCTTATAGGGGAGCAGTACTTC. This chain links TRBV10-3 with TRBJ2-7; D assignment may be TRBD1 or TRBD2 (5 bases each). V was clipped by 6 bases and J by 7 bases, with 16 bases between them. Germline V gene lookup returns CDR1 ENHRY and CDR2 SYGVKD. The CDR3 runs 13 residues.